The entry that follows covers one TCR beta chain sequence. The antigen is not known. V dropped 5 bases and J dropped 6 bases, with 13 bases sitting between them. Germline V gives CDR1 LNHNV, CDR2 YYDKDF (reference sequence). CDR3 length equals 13 residues. The sample comes from a study of blood T cells in healthy people across ages. General observations from the study: CMV status of donors was unknown, possibly confounding expanded clonotype changes. Measured against age, TCR beta diversity per million T cells decreased in a roughly linear manner.

Primed by a sample-barcoded 5' primer and a J-beta primer mix, a second PCR proceeded for about 6 to 12 cycles. Each cDNA molecule, via a template-switch adaptor with 12 random nucleotides, was tagged. There were at least 2.5 million CDR3-containing paired-end reads obtained from each sample. TCRdb re-called the 5' RACE reads with MiXCR, one entry per CDR3 protein. The table records around 1.5 million distinct CDR3 sequences, approximately 59% of them present only once. The TCR comes from a young man in good health. V gene TRBV15 combines with J gene TRBJ1-2, with D perhaps matching TRBD1 (6 bases). What was sequenced was blood. The CDR3: CATSGSTGNGYTF. As DNA, the CDR3 is TGTGCCACCAGCGGAAGCACAGGGAATGGCTACACCTTC. The full variable domain, its missing parts supplied by reference TRBV15 and TRBJ1-2, is DAMVIQNPRYQVTQFGKPVTLSCSQTLNHNVMYWYQQKSSQAPKLLFHYYDKDFNNEADTPDNFQSRRPNTSFCFLDIRSPGLGDTAMYLCATSGSTGNGYTFGSGTRLTVV.